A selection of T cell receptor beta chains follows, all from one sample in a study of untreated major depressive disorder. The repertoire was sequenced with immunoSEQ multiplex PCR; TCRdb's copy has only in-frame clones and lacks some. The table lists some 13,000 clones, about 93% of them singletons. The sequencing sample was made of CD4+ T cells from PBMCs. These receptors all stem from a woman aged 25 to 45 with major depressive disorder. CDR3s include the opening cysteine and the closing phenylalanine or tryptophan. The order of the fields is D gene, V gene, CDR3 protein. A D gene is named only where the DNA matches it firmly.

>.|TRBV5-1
CASSDVPGGGEQYF
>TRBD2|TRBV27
CASSDRSSGSSILPYEQYF
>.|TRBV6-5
CASSYSSGVGTEAFF
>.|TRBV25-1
CASSSVADNEQFF
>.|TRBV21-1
CASSKNPSGSYEQYF
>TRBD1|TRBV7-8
CASSFRDRVDTGELFF
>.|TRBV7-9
CASSLGVYGYTF
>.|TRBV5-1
CASSLEGDVLYNEQFF
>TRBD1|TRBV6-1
CASSEHSDRNTDTQYF
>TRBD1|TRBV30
CAWSRTEGAKYF